The rows below give T cell receptor beta chains drawn from one sample of a study of blood T cell repertoires in COVID-19. Method: immunoSEQ multiplex PCR; TCRdb's copy keeps in-frame clones and lacks some. The sample has about 410,000 clones; about 88% are singletons. The specimen was peripheral blood. These receptor sequences come from a woman between 35 and 50 years old with COVID-19, enrolled during active disease. Each CDR3 is given with its conserved first and last residue. The D gene is left open where the match is weak. Expanded clones are given a class, and other clones once, few, many or no size at all.

12,.,TRBJ1-6,TRBV5-6,.,CASSYQNSPLHF,TGTGCCAGCAGCTATCAAAATTCACCCCTCCACTTT
16,TRBD1,TRBJ2-2,TRBV18,.,CASSTGDSRDTGELFF,TGTGCCAGCTCCACCGGGGACAGTCGAGACACCGGGGAGCTGTTTTTT
15,TRBD1,TRBJ1-2,TRBV11-2,.,CASSLSMDRAYGYTF,TGTGCCAGCAGCTTATCGATGGACAGGGCCTATGGCTACACCTTC
13,.,TRBJ1-5,TRBV7-3,few,CASSLRSREPQHF,TGTGCCAGCAGCTTACGGAGTCGGGAGCCCCAGCATTTT
16,TRBD1,TRBJ1-4,TRBV27,.,CASSGTGAATNEKLFF,TGTGCCAGCAGTGGGACAGGCGCCGCAACTAATGAAAAACTGTTTTTT
16,.,TRBJ1-5,TRBV28,once,CASKGLAVLRAQPQHF,TGTGCCAGCAAAGGTTTGGCGGTTTTGAGGGCTCAGCCCCAGCATTTT
15,TRBD1,TRBJ1-1,TRBV7-3,.,CASSPGQGAVTEAFF,TGTGCCAGCAGCCCAGGACAGGGGGCTGTCACTGAAGCTTTCTTT
15,.,TRBJ1-2,TRBV7-8,.,CASSLARGRDYGYTF,TGTGCCAGCAGCTTAGCGCGGGGGCGCGACTATGGCTACACCTTC
20,.,TRBJ2-1,TRBV27,.,CASSLSGEKGLSDPYNEQFF,TGTGCCAGCAGTTTATCAGGGGAGAAGGGACTGAGCGATCCTTACAATGAGCAGTTCTTC
14,.,TRBJ1-2,TRBV6-6,once,CASSYSGRDGGYTF,TGTGCCAGCAGTTACTCAGGGAGGGATGGGGGCTACACCTTC
15,.,TRBJ1-1,TRBV7-2,.,CASSPTTGGRTEAFF,TGTGCCAGCAGCCCGACCACGGGGGGCCGAACTGAAGCTTTCTTT
18,TRBD2,TRBJ2-3,TRBV27,.,CASSLSGPSGRITDTQYF,TGTGCCAGCAGTTTATCGGGGCCTAGCGGGAGAATCACAGATACGCAGTATTTT
14,.,TRBJ2-1,TRBV2,.,CASSTSTGIHEQFF,TGTGCCAGCAGTACTAGTACGGGCATCCATGAGCAGTTCTTC
12,.,TRBJ1-6,TRBV5-1,.,CASSGQNSPLHF,TGCGCCAGCAGCGGGCAGAATTCACCCCTCCACTTT
15,.,TRBJ2-7,TRBV27,.,CASRSPAGNSDEQYF,TGTGCCAGCCGTAGCCCAGCGGGCAACTCCGACGAGCAGTACTTC
14,.,TRBJ2-1,TRBV5-6,.,CASRQRGGYNEQFF,TGTGCCAGCAGACAGAGGGGGGGGTACAATGAGCAGTTCTTC
16,TRBD1,TRBJ2-1,TRBV7-3,.,CASSSVTGDSYNEQFF,TGTGCCAGCAGCTCAGTGACAGGGGACTCCTACAATGAGCAGTTCTTC
15,TRBD1,TRBJ1-1,TRBV28,.,CASSTPQGAHTEAFF,TGTGCCAGCAGTACTCCACAGGGGGCGCACACTGAAGCTTTCTTT
13,.,TRBJ1-1,TRBV6-6,.,CASSYSRDTEAFF,TGTGCCAGCAGTTACTCCAGGGACACTGAAGCTTTCTTT
14,TRBD1,TRBJ2-1,TRBV6-5,.,CASSYWDRHNEQFF,TGTGCCAGCAGTTACTGGGACAGGCACAATGAGCAGTTCTTC
16,TRBD1,TRBJ1-2,TRBV6-2/TRBV6-3,.,CASSYLGTGGTTGYTF,TGTGCCAGCAGTTACCTAGGAACAGGGGGCACTACTGGCTACACCTTC